This T cell receptor (beta chain) was found in a study of T-cell reconstitution after alpha-beta-depleted transplantation in children. Unique molecular identifiers were incorporated during preparation of the TCRbeta library. TCRdb recomputed calls from the PCR reads with MiXCR, one row per CDR3 protein. The data show some 500,000 distinct CDR3 sequences, approximately 20% seen once. This clonotype turned up a few times. The CDR3 is 18 residues long. Trimming removed 0 bases at V and 4 bases at J, with 18 bases between. Germline V gives CDR1 SGHDN, CDR2 FVKESK. The sequences come from PBMCs from the stem cell graft donor, collected from the stem cell graft. The sequence came from a human donor who donated a stem cell graft to a child with acute lymphoblastic leukemia. J is TRBJ1-4 and V is TRBV14; D is perhaps TRBD1 (5 bases). The CDR3 DNA sequence: TGTGCCAGCAGCCAAGATCCTATTTTGAGGGGTAATAATGAAAAACTGTTTTTT. Its protein is CASSQDPILRGNNEKLFF.